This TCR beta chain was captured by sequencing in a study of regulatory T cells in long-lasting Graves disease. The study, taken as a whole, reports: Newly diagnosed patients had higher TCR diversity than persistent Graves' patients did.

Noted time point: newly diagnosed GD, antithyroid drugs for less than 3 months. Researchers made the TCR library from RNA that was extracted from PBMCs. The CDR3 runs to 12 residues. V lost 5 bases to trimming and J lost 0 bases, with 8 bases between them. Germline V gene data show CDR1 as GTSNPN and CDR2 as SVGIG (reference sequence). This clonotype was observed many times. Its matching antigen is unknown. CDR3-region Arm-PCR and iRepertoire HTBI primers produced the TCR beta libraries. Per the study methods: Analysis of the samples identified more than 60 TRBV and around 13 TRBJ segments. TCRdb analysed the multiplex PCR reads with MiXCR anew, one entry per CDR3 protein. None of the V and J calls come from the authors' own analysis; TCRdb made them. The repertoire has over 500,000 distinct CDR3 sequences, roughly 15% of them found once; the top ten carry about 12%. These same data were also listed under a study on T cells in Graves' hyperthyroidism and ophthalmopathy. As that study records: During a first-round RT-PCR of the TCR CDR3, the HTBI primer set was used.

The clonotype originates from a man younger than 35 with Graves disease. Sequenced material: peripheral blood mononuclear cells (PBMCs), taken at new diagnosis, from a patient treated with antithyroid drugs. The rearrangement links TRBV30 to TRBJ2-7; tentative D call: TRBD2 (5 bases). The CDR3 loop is CAWRTSSYEQYF. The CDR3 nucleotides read TGTGCCTGGCGGACTTCCTCCTACGAGCAGTACTTC.